The 20 T cell receptor beta chains reported below all come from one sample, sequenced in a study of blood T cell repertoires in COVID-19. Using immunoSEQ multiplex PCR, the repertoire was profiled, and TCRdb retains in-frame clones only, with some absent. Among roughly 200,000 clones listed, 65% to 85% were seen once. The sample comprised peripheral blood. These receptors came from a woman in her 40s with COVID-19, enrolled during active disease.

This chain joins TRBV19 and TRBJ1-5; D unclear. V was trimmed by 5 bases and J by 4 bases, leaving 9 bases between them. CDR1 and CDR2 from the germline V gene are LNHDA and SQIVND (reference sequence). The CDR3 contains 13 residues. In DNA form, the CDR3 reads TGTGCCAGTAGTCTCTCGGGGAATCAGCCCCAGCATTTT. The encoded protein is CASSLSGNQPQHF.

The chain is built from TRBV27 and TRBJ2-5; TRBD1 matches 7 bases. CDR3 length equals 17 residues. In germline, CDR1 is MNHEY, CDR2 SMNVEV (reference sequence). Trimming at V came to 5 bases and at J to 4 bases, leaving 16 bases not matched to a gene. CDR3 DNA sequence: TGTGCCAGCAGTAAAAAAACAGGGGCCGCTTCTCGAGAGACCCAGTACTTC. Protein product: CASSKKTGAASRETQYF.

The chain uses TRBV2 and TRBJ2-3; D may be TRBD2 (6 bases). V lost 6 bases, J lost 2 bases, and 12 bases lay in between. Germline lookup yields CDR1 SNHLY and CDR2 FYNNEI. The CDR3 sequence is 14 residues long. The CDR3 reads CASRGTLNTDTQYF. The CDR3 bases are TGTGCCAGCAGGGGGACTCTAAACACAGATACGCAGTATTTT.

CDR3 DNA: TGCGCCAGCAGCTTGGACACCTCTAACACTGAAGCTTTCTTT. Protein product: CASSLDTSNTEAFF. The rearrangement links TRBV5-1 to TRBJ1-1, with D uncertain. This CDR3 region has 14 residues. V was shortened by 0 bases and J by 2 bases, with 8 bases between the two germline ends. CDR1 SGHRS and CDR2 YFSETQ come from the germline V gene.

V and J are TRBV6-5 and TRBJ1-1; D is undetermined. From germline, CDR1 is MNHEY and CDR2 SVGAGI. The germline V and J ends were trimmed by 10 bases and 4 bases, with 10 bases remaining between them. The CDR3 is 11 amino acids. CDR3 region: CATITRTEAFF. CDR3 in DNA: TGTGCCACTATCACGCGCACTGAAGCTTTCTTT.

This clone came up a few times. The chain joins TRBV19 to TRBJ1-5; 7 nucleotides align to TRBD1. Germline assignment: CDR1 LNHDA and CDR2 SQIVND (reference sequence). Trimming at V came to 5 bases and at J to 5 bases, leaving 6 bases not matched to a gene. CDR3 length: 14 amino acids. The CDR3 protein is CASSLRQGHQPQHF. CDR3 bases: TGTGCCAGTAGTCTCCGACAGGGACATCAGCCCCAGCATTTT.

This chain uses TRBV4-1 with TRBJ1-4; D perhaps matches TRBD1 (5 bases). Germline V gene lookup returns CDR1 MGHRA and CDR2 YSYEKL. With 4 bases removed from V and 8 bases from J, the gap between germline ends came to 14 bases. The CDR3 contains 14 residues. The CDR3 sequence is CASSPPEQAEKLFF. As DNA, the CDR3 is TGCGCCAGCAGCCCTCCTGAACAGGCCGAAAAACTGTTTTTT.

The genes are TRBV6-2 or TRBV6-3 and TRBJ2-5; tentative D call: TRBD2 (5 bases). Germline V gene data show CDR1 as MNHEY and CDR2 as SVGEGT. This CDR3 region has 11 residues. V was pared by 5 bases and J by 5 bases, with 6 bases between. CDR3 sequence (DNA): TGTGCCAGCAGTCCGGGGGAGACCCAGTACTTC. This sequence encodes CASSPGETQYF.

The chain is built from TRBV6-5 and TRBJ2-7; perhaps TRBD1 as D (5 bases). Trimming stripped 0 bases from V and 5 bases from J, with 11 bases between. The germline V gene encodes CDR1 MNHEY and CDR2 SVGAGI. The CDR3 spans 14 residues. The CDR3 region is CASSYSGVENEQYF. In DNA form, the CDR3 reads TGTGCCAGCAGTTACTCAGGGGTCGAGAACGAGCAGTACTTC.

This clone was seen once. The rearrangement joins TRBV28 to TRBJ1-2; TRBD1 agrees at 7 bases. Germline V gene lookup returns CDR1 MDHEN and CDR2 SYDVKM. With 0 bases clipped from V and 5 bases from J, the junction kept 9 bases outside the gene matches. The CDR3 totals 16 residues. The CDR3 region has the DNA TGTGCCAGCAGTTTATGGGGAGGACAGGCCGATTATGGCTACACCTTC. Its protein product is CASSLWGGQADYGYTF.

The V and J genes are TRBV3-1 (or the pseudogene TRBV3-2) and TRBJ2-7; D perhaps matches TRBD1 (6 bases). CDR1 is LGHDT, CDR2 YNNKEL, per germline (reference sequence). Trimming took 3 bases from V and 2 from J, leaving 11 bases between them. The CDR3 has 14 residues. As DNA, the CDR3 is TGTGCCAGCAGCCAGGGACACCTAACCTACGAGCAGTACTTC. Translated, it gives CASSQGHLTYEQYF.

DNA of the CDR3: TGTGCCAGCAGTCCTGACTGGAACACTGAAGCTTTCTTT. It specifies CASSPDWNTEAFF. V is TRBV6-5 and J is TRBJ1-1; unclear D gene. Trimming cost V 5 bases and J 1 base, with 8 bases left between them. This CDR3 spans 13 amino acids. The V gene's germline CDR1 is MNHEY and CDR2 SVGAGI.

In its sample, this clone was seen a few times. This chain uses TRBV28 with TRBJ1-1, with D uncertain. CDR3 size: 13 residues. With 3 bases removed from V and 0 bases from J, the gap between germline ends came to 5 bases. Germline assignment: CDR1 MDHEN and CDR2 SYDVKM. The CDR3 DNA sequence: TGTGCCAGCAGTTTCCCAGTGAACACTGAAGCTTTCTTT. Translation: CASSFPVNTEAFF.

This clone was seen a handful of times. The gene calls are TRBV19 and TRBJ1-3; TRBD1 matches at 11 bases. Germline V CDR1 and CDR2: LNHDA, SQIVND (reference sequence). The trim removed 7 bases at V and 0 bases at J, leaving 2 bases unmatched. The CDR3 has 15 amino acids. In nucleotides, the CDR3 is TGTGCCAGTACCGGGACAGGGGGCTCTGGAAACACCATATATTTT. Translated, it gives CASTGTGGSGNTIYF.

The rearrangement links TRBV7-9 to TRBJ2-2, with 8 positions matching TRBD1. Trimming took 4 bases from V and 1 from J; bases not matched to a gene: 2. There are 15 residues in the CDR3. The germline CDR1 and CDR2 sequences are SEHNR and FQNEAQ (reference sequence). The CDR3 nucleotides are TGTGCCAGCAGCTCCGGACAGGGGAACACCGGGGAGCTGTTTTTT. Protein sequence: CASSSGQGNTGELFF.

The chain employs TRBV6-6 and TRBJ1-1; 7 nucleotides line up with TRBD1. This CDR3 comprises 16 residues. Germline CDR1 is MNHNY and CDR2 is SVGAGI (reference sequence). The junction had 12 bases not matched to a gene; V was cut back by 5 bases and J by 3 bases. The CDR3, as DNA: TGTGCCAGCAGTACCAACAGGGGCGGCGGGGACACTGAAGCTTTCTTT. Translating gives CASSTNRGGGDTEAFF.

The chain uses TRBV28 and TRBJ2-1; D unresolved. The germline V and J ends were trimmed by 5 bases and 7 bases, with 9 bases remaining between them. Germline V gives CDR1 MDHEN, CDR2 SYDVKM. The CDR3 is 12 residues long. This chain's CDR3 is CASSGLPNEQFF. CDR3 sequence (DNA): TGTGCCAGCAGTGGGCTGCCGAATGAGCAGTTCTTC.

The chain uses TRBV6-5 and TRBJ1-2; TRBD1 matches 7 bases. V dropped 7 bases and J dropped 1; count of bases not matched to a gene: 9. The germline V gene has CDR1 MNHEY and CDR2 SVGAGI. CDR3 length: 15 residues. In DNA form, the CDR3 reads TGTGCCAGCATCGACAGGGCGGCCCTTAACTATGGCTACACCTTC. Translating gives CASIDRAALNYGYTF.

The chain's CDR3 is CATSSNRDRGQYF. The CDR3, as DNA: TGTGCCACCAGCAGCAACCGGGACAGGGGGCAGTATTTT. The genes are TRBV15 and TRBJ2-3, with TRBD1 matching over 10 bases. The germline V gene has CDR1 LNHNV and CDR2 YYDKDF (reference sequence). This CDR3 spans 13 amino acids. V dropped 3 bases and J dropped 11; count of bases not matched to a gene: 5.

The rearrangement joins TRBV4-1 to TRBJ1-2, with 8 positions matching TRBD1. J was trimmed by 0 bases and V by 3 bases; bases with no gene match: 3. The CDR3 totals 15 residues. Germline assignment: CDR1 MGHRA and CDR2 YSYEKL. In nucleotides, the CDR3 is TGCGCCAGCAGCCAGGAACAGGGGGCTAACTATGGCTACACCTTC. It is translated as CASSQEQGANYGYTF.